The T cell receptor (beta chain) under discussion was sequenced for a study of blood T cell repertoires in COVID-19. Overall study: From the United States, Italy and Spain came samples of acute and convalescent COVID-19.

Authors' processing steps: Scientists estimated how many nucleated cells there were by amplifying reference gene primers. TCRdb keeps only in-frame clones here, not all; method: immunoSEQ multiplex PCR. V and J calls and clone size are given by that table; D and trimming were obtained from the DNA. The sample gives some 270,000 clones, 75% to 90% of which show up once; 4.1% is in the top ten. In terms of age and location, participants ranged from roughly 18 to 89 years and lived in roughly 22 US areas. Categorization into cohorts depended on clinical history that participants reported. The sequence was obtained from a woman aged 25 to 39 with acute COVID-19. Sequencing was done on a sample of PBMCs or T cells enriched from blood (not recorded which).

CDR3 in DNA: TGTGCCAGCACCCTTAGCGGGAGGGCCAGGGATGAGCAGTTCTTC. Translating it yields CASTLSGRARDEQFF. The chain couples TRBV7-3 to TRBJ2-1, with 11 bases that match TRBD2. V lost 7 bases and J lost 8; bases outside the gene matches: 10. Germline assignment: CDR1 SGHTA and CDR2 FQGTGA. The CDR3 runs 15 residues.